This T cell receptor (beta chain) was captured in a study of control samples from healthy donors and cancer patients. Sequenced by immunoSEQ multiplex PCR; TCRdb stores in-frame clones only, minus some. The sample shows some 76,000 clones, just under 90% of them seen only once. Germline V lookup: CDR1 MNHNY, CDR2 SVGAGI (reference sequence). The CDR3 contains 14 residues. Trimming cost V 6 bases and J 1 base; bases outside gene matches: 3. The chain employs TRBV6-6 and TRBJ1-1, with 9 nucleotides matching TRBD1. The sample consisted of PBMCs. The receptor comes from a man aged 60 to 69 with lung cancer. DNA of the CDR3: TGTGCCAGCAGCCCGGACAGGGGGAACACTGAAGCTTTCTTT. This sequence encodes CASSPDRGNTEAFF.